These 19 T cell receptor beta chains were all obtained from the same sample, sequenced in a study of post-analysis software for immune sequencing data. General study results and limits: The five TRBV segments detected at higher frequency in patients than in controls included TRBV5-6, TRBV5-1 and TRBV20-1.

Their antigens remain unidentified. TCR beta libraries were prepared from cDNA with unique molecular identifiers. In TCRdb, the PCR reads were re-called with MiXCR into one record per CDR3 protein. The profile shows around 770,000 distinct CDR3 sequences, 40% to 55% of them singletons. The sample was blood. Receptors were obtained from a girl between 5 and 17 years old with multiple sclerosis.

The rearrangement uses TRBV7-9 and TRBJ2-1; D ambiguous. The J call may be faulty, since TRBJ2-7 better matches the DNA end. This CDR3 contains 12 residues. Germline values: CDR1 SEHNR, CDR2 FQNEAQ (reference sequence). The CDR3 reads CASSLPNNEQYF. Here the CDR3 DNA reads TGTGCCAGCAGCTTACCCAACAATGAGCAGTACTTC.

V and J are TRBV7-6 and TRBJ1-2, with TRBD1 matching over 10 bases. Germline CDR1 reads SGHVS; CDR2 reads FNYEAQ. The CDR3 has 16 amino acids. V lost 0 bases, J lost 6 bases, and 7 bases stayed unmatched. The CDR3 loop is CASSLAARDRGNGYTF. The DNA for the CDR3 is TGTGCCAGCAGCTTAGCTGCGCGGGACAGGGGTAATGGCTACACCTTC.

The chain is built from TRBV3-1 and TRBJ2-7; 9 bases line up with TRBD1. This CDR3 is 15 amino acids long. The ends lost 3 bases at V and 6 bases at J; junction bases unmatched: 9. Looked up from germline, CDR1 is LGHDT and CDR2 is YNNKEL (reference sequence). The CDR3 DNA reads as TGTGCCAGCAGCCACCCCGGGACAGGGTTCTCCGAGCAGTACTTC. This gives the protein CASSHPGTGFSEQYF.

V gene TRBV7-9 combines with J gene TRBJ2-3; 8 bases match TRBD2. CDR3 length: 15 amino acids. Trimming removed 6 bases from V and 3 bases from J; junction bases left unmatched: 8. The V gene's germline CDR1 is SEHNR and CDR2 FQNEAQ (reference sequence). This CDR3 is CASRGLGRRTDTQYF. The CDR3 DNA is TGTGCCAGCAGGGGACTAGGGCGTCGGACAGATACGCAGTATTTT.

This chain connects TRBV4-1 to TRBJ2-7; TRBD1 agrees at 9 bases. The CDR3 extends over 14 amino acids. Germline CDR1 MGHRA, CDR2 YSYEKL. V was clipped by 1 base and J by 5 bases; unmatched bases: 3. The CDR3 nucleotides read TGCGCCAGCAGCCAAGGCACAGGGGGCCACGAGCAGTACTTC. It translates to CASSQGTGGHEQYF.

CDR3 sequence (DNA): TGTGCCAGCTCTACTCCAGATACGCAGTATTTT. It translates to CASSTPDTQYF. The chain recombines TRBV2 with TRBJ2-3; D remains unclear. V gave up 8 bases and J gave up 4 bases, with 7 bases separating them. The CDR3 consists of 11 residues. Germline-derived CDR1 and CDR2 are SNHLY and FYNNEI.

This chain uses TRBV20-1 with TRBJ2-4; D is unresolved. The J call may be in error: the DNA end matches TRBJ2-5 better. The CDR3 loop spans 12 amino acids. CDR1 and CDR2 from the germline V gene are DFQATT and SNEGSKA (reference sequence). The CDR3 region is CSASPVQETQYF. In DNA form, the CDR3 reads TGCAGTGCTAGTCCAGTACAAGAGACCCAGTACTTC.

The table lists this clonotype with a few counts. The chain has TRBV7-2 and TRBJ1-5, with a weak D call TRBD1 (6 bases). Germline CDR1 and CDR2: SGHTA and FQGNSA. The CDR3 runs to 14 residues. Trimming cost V 2 bases and J 6 bases, with 11 bases left between them. The CDR3 coding sequence is TGTGCCAGCAGCTTAAACAGGGTTGGTCAGCCCCAGCATTTT. It translates to CASSLNRVGQPQHF.

This chain connects TRBV28 to TRBJ2-1, with 9 positions matching TRBD1. In germline, CDR1 is MDHEN, CDR2 SYDVKM. Trimming cost V 4 bases and J 1 base; bases outside gene matches: 5. The CDR3 spans 16 residues. CDR3 region: CASSYHRGLSYNEQFF. The DNA of the CDR3 is TGTGCCAGCAGTTATCACAGGGGGCTATCCTACAATGAGCAGTTCTTC.

This clonotype was picked up a small number of times. This chain links TRBV6-2 or TRBV6-3 with TRBJ2-1, with 7 bases matching TRBD1. CDR1 and CDR2 from the germline V gene are MNHEY and SVGEGT. The CDR3 runs to 11 residues. The trim removed 5 bases at V and 9 bases at J, leaving 1 base unmatched. As DNA, the CDR3 is TGTGCCAGCAGTGACAGGGCTGAGCAGTTCTTC. This encodes CASSDRAEQFF.

This sequence joins TRBV27 and TRBJ1-5; D may be TRBD1 (6 bases). Germline V gives CDR1 MNHEY, CDR2 SMNVEV (reference sequence). V lost 2 bases to trimming and J lost 0 bases, with 11 bases between them. The CDR3 is made up of 16 amino acids. Here the CDR3 DNA reads TGTGCCAGCAGTTTAATGGGGGCGGTTAGCAATCAGCCCCAGCATTTT. Translated, it gives CASSLMGAVSNQPQHF.

A few counts support this clonotype. The V and J genes are TRBV20-1 and TRBJ2-1; D is uncertain. The V end lost 1 base, the J end lost 8 bases, and 12 bases lay between the germline ends. This CDR3 contains 13 residues. Germline loops: CDR1 DFQATT, CDR2 SNEGSKA (reference sequence). CDR3 sequence reads: CSARAHRLDEQFF. The CDR3, as DNA: TGCAGTGCTAGAGCCCATCGATTGGATGAGCAGTTCTTC.

This clonotype came up a few times. The chain is built from TRBV7-2 and TRBJ2-7; D is unclear. The CDR3 length is 15 residues. Between the trimmed V and J ends, which lost 1 base and 0 bases, there was a span of 10 bases. Per germline, CDR1 SGHTA and CDR2 FQGNSA. The CDR3 nucleotides are TGTGCCAGCAGCTTAGGTCGGTACAACTCCTACGAGCAGTACTTC. Its protein product is CASSLGRYNSYEQYF. The full variable domain, in which reference TRBV7-2 and TRBJ2-7 provide the parts outside the CDR3, is GAGVSQSPSNKVTEKGKDVELRCDPISGHTALYWYRQSLGQGLEFLIYFQGNSAPDKSGLPSDRFSAERTGGSVSTLTIQRTQQEDSAVYLCASSLGRYNSYEQYFGPGTRLTVT.

The rearrangement links TRBV12-3 or TRBV12-4 to TRBJ2-1; D uncertain. V lost 10 bases and J lost 2, with 12 bases in between. This CDR3 contains 13 residues. CDR3 region: CATARTTYNEQFF. CDR3 nucleotide sequence: TGTGCCACGGCCCGGACGACCTACAATGAGCAGTTCTTC.

The rearrangement links TRBV20-1 to TRBJ2-5, with TRBD2 identical over 8 bases. The CDR3 extends over 17 amino acids. Germline V gene lookup returns CDR1 DFQATT and CDR2 SNEGSKA (reference sequence). The trim removed 2 bases at V and 1 base at J, leaving 12 bases unmatched. This CDR3 reads CSARRQVLGRAQETQYF. CDR3 DNA: TGCAGTGCTAGAAGACAGGTTCTCGGGAGGGCCCAAGAGACCCAGTACTTC.

The V gene is TRBV24-1, the J gene TRBJ2-1, with D possibly being TRBD1 (6 bases). The germline V gene encodes CDR1 KGHDR and CDR2 SFDVKD. V was cut by 5 bases and J by 4 bases, with 11 bases left in between. The CDR3 length is 14 residues. In nucleotides, the CDR3 is TGTGCCACCAGTGTTGGGACACATTACAATGAGCAGTTCTTC. This translates into CATSVGTHYNEQFF.

Only a few counts were recorded for this clonotype. The rearrangement links TRBV29-1 to TRBJ2-1; TRBD2 matches at 7 bases. With V trimmed by 2 bases and J by 6 bases, 4 bases remained unmatched. Germline V gene data show CDR1 as SQVTM and CDR2 as ANQGSEA. This CDR3 is built from 13 residues. CDR3 sequence (DNA): TGCAGCGTTGAACTAGCGGAGGGCAATGAGCAGTTCTTC. This translates into CSVELAEGNEQFF.

The chain couples TRBV11-3 to TRBJ1-4; D uncertain. The CDR3 is 15 amino acids. From germline, CDR1 is SGHNT and CDR2 YENEEA. Trimming took 0 bases from V and 5 from J, leaving 10 bases between them. CDR3 amino acids: CASSLEKGSNEKLFF. In nucleotides, the CDR3 is TGTGCCAGCAGCTTAGAGAAAGGATCAAATGAAAAACTGTTTTTT.

The J gene is TRBJ2-4, the V gene TRBV20-1, with D perhaps matching TRBD2 (6 bases). Trimming took off 5 bases at V and 13 bases at J, with 12 bases between the two ends. This CDR3 comprises 10 residues. Germline V CDR1 and CDR2: DFQATT, SNEGSKA (reference sequence). As DNA, the CDR3 is TGCAGTGCTTTTCTACGGGAGCAGTACTTC. Amino acid sequence: CSAFLREQYF.